This TCR beta chain is drawn from a study of cytomegalovirus exposure and HLA in healthy donors (dated by TCRdb to about 2017). About the study as a whole: According to a later analysis, one platform produced both the 110 or so validation repertoires and the approximately 660 repertoires of the first cohort. The study aimed to test whether cataloging public T cell receptors could reveal signatures of past pathogen exposure. High-throughput TCR immunosequencing, statistical association of individual TCRs with disease status, and machine learning were combined to predict cytomegalovirus infection status. Along with the roughly 700-subject first cohort, a separate validation cohort of around 120 different subjects was used.

Receptor libraries were prepared by the immunoSEQ multiplex PCR assay. From the authors' description of their analysis: A statistical classification framework was built for diagnosing cytomegalovirus status from the catalog of TCR beta chain sequences. TCRdb obtained this table from immuneACCESS and retained in-frame rearrangements with V and J assigned. These tables miss some clones; where compared with another copy, unresolved V genes account for less than half of the shortfall, and the remainder is unexplained. V and J calls and clone size are copied from that table; D and trimming were computed from the DNA. A total of about 360,000 clones appear in this sample, just over 85% of them only once. Of the sample, about 0.8% is held by the ten largest clones. The donors belonged to the validation cohort of over a hundred subjects, which was separate from the 666-subject first cohort. The investigation overall reported the following: A total of about 180 TCR beta chains were listed by the study as associated with cytomegalovirus. All 120 or so repertoires were used to score co-occurrence in the validation cohort in a later analysis, because that analysis had no HLA typing for the cohort. Three of the identified cytomegalovirus-associated TCR beta chains were confirmed in vitro to be specific for cytomegalovirus antigens. According to the authors, the approach could potentially be generalized to other disease states and immunological phenotypes. The classifier was reported to diagnose cytomegalovirus status with high specificity and sensitivity in both the original cohort and the validation cohort. A later analysis found that TCRs clustered in the first cohort also tended to co-occur in the approximately 120 validation repertoires, with 94% of cluster scores above 0. While some public TCRs were present in many individuals, most TCR sequences turned up only very rarely across donors.

In the germline V gene, CDR1 corresponds to SQVTM and CDR2 to ANQGSEA. Taken from cysteine to phenylalanine, the CDR3 has 13 residues. Just CDR3 DNA is preserved here, 39 bases in frame from base 1. V and J lose 4 bases and 1 base, and a span of 10 bases separates them. A remark on this clone: What antigen it recognizes has not been identified. No clone much larger than this one lies a single base away; base qualities are absent.

The sequencing input was PBMCs. The sequence came from a woman between 18 and 29 years old in good health and CMV-seronegative. Here the chain combines TRBV29-1 and TRBJ1-1; too little of a D gene remains to name it. The CDR3 region has the sequence CSVVHPKNTEAFF. The nucleotide sequence reads as follows: TGCAGCGTTGTACATCCAAAGAACACTGAAGCTTTCTTT.